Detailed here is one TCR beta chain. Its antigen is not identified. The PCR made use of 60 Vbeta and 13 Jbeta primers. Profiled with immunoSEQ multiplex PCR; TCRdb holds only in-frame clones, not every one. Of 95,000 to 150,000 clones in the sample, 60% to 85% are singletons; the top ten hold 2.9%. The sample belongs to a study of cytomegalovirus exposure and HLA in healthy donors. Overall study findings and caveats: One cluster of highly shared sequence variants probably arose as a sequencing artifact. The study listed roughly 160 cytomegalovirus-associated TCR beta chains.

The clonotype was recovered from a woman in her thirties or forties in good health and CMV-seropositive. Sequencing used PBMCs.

The CDR3 protein is CASSFTGQYHYGYTF. CDR3 in DNA: TGTGCCAGCAGCTTTACGGGACAGTATCACTATGGCTACACCTTC. The V and J genes are TRBV5-8 and TRBJ1-2; 7 bases align to TRBD1. The V segment lost 2 bases and the J segment 3 bases; nucleotides outside the gene matches: 7. CDR1 is SGHTS and CDR2 is YDEGEE in the germline V gene. The CDR3 is 15 amino acids.